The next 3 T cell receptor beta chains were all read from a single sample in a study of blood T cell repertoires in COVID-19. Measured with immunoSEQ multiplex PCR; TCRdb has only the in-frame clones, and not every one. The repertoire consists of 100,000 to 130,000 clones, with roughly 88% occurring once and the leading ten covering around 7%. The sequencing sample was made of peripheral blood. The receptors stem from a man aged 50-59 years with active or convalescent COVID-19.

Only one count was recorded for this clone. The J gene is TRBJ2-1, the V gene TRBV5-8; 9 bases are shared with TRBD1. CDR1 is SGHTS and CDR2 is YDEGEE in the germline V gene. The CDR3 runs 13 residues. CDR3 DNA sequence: TGTGCGACGGACAGGGGTGAAGTAAATGAGCAGTTCTTC. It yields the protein CATDRGEVNEQFF.

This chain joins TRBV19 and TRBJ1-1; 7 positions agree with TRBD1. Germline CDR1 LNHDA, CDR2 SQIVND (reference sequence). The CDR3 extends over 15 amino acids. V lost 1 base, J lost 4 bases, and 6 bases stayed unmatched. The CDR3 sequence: CASSIVEGAGTEAFF. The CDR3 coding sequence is TGTGCCAGTAGTATAGTAGAGGGGGCAGGCACTGAAGCTTTCTTT.

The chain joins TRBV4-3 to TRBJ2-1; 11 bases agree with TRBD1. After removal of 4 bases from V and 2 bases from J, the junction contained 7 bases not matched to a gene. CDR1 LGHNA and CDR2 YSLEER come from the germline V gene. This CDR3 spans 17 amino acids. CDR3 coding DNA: TGCGCCAGCAGCCCTCACGGGGGACAGGGGGCCTACAATGAGCAGTTCTTC. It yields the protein CASSPHGGQGAYNEQFF.